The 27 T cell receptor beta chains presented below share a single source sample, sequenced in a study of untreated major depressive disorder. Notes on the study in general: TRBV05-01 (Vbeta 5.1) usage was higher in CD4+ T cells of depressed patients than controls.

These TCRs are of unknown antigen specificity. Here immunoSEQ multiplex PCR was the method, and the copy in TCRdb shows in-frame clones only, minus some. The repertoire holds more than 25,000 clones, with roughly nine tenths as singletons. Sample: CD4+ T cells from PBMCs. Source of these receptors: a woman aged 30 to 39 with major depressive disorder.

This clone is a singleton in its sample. CDR3 protein: CASSQEPGVGTEAFF. In nucleotides, the CDR3 is TGTGCCAGCAGCCAAGAACCGGGGGTAGGGACTGAAGCTTTCTTT. The chain joins TRBV4-2 to TRBJ1-1; possibly TRBD1 for D (5 bases). This CDR3 contains 15 residues. Germline loops: CDR1 LGHNA, CDR2 YNFKEQ. V lost 0 bases to trimming and J lost 5 bases, with 13 bases between them.

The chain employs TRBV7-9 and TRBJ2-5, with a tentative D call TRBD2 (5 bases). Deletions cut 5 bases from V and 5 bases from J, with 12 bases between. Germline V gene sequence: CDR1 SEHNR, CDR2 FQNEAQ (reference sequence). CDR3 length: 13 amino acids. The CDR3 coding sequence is TGTGCCAGCAGCCCTCCCAGGAGGGAGACCCAGTACTTC. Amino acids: CASSPPRRETQYF.

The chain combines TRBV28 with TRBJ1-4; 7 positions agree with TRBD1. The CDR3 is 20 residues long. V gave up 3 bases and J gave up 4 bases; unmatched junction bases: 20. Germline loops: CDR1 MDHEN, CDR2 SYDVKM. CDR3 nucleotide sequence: TGTGCCAGCAGTTTTGGAGGGGACAGAGGACTACTACTGCGTAATGAAAAACTGTTTTTT. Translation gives CASSFGGDRGLLLRNEKLFF.

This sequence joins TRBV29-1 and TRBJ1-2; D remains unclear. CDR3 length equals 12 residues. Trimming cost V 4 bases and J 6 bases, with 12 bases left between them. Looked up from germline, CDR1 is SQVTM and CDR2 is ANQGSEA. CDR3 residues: CSVGTAINGYTF. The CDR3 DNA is TGCAGCGTTGGTACAGCCATTAATGGCTACACCTTC.

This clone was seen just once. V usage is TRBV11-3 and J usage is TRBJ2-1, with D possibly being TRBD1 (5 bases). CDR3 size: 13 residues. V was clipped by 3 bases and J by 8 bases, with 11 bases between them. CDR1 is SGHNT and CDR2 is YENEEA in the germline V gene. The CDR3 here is CASSFGARDEQFF. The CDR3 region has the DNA TGTGCCAGCAGCTTTGGGGCGCGTGATGAGCAGTTCTTC.

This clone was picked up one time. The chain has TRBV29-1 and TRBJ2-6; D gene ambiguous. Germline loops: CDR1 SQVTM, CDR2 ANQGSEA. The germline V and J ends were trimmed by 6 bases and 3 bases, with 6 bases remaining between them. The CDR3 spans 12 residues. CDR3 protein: CSVQHGANVLTF. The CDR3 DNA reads TGCAGCGTCCAACATGGGGCCAACGTCCTGACTTTC.

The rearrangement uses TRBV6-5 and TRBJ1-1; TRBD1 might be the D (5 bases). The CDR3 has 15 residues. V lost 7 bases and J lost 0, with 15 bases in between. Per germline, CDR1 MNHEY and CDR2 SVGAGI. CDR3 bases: TGTGCCAGCACCATAGGTGAGGGGTTGAACACTGAAGCTTTCTTT. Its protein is CASTIGEGLNTEAFF.

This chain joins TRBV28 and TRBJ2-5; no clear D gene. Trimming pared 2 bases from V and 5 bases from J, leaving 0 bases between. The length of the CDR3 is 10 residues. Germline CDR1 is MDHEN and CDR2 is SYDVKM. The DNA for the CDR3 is TGTGCCAGCAGTTTAGAGACCCAGTACTTC. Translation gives CASSLETQYF.

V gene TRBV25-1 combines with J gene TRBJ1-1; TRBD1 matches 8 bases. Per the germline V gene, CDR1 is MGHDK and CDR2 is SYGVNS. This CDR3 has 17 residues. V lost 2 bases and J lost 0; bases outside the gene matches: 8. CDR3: CASSETSRGLLNTEAFF. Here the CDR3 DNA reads TGTGCCAGCAGTGAAACATCCAGGGGGCTCCTGAACACTGAAGCTTTCTTT.

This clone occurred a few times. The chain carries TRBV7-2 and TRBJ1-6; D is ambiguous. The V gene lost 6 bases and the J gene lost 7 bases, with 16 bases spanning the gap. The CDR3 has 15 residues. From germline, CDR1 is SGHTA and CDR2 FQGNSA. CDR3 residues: CASSPTAGVNSPLHF. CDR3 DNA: TGTGCCAGCAGTCCAACGGCAGGTGTCAATTCACCCCTCCACTTT. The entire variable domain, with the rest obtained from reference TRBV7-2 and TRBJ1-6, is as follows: GAGVSQSPSNKVTEKGKDVELRCDPISGHTALYWYRQSLGQGLEFLIYFQGNSAPDKSGLPSDRFSAERTGGSVSTLTIQRTQQEDSAVYLCASSPTAGVNSPLHFGNGTRLTVT.

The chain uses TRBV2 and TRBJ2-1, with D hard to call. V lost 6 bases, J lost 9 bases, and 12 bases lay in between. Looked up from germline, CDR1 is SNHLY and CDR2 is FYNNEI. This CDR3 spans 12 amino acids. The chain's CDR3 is CASSIYPGEQFF. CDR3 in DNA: TGTGCCAGCAGCATATATCCGGGTGAGCAGTTCTTC.

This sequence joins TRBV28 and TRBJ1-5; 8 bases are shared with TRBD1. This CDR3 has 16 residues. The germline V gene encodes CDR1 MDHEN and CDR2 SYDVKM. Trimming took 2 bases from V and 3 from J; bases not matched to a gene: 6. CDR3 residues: CASSLVRTGNNQPQHF. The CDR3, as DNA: TGTGCCAGCAGTTTAGTGAGGACAGGGAACAATCAGCCCCAGCATTTT.

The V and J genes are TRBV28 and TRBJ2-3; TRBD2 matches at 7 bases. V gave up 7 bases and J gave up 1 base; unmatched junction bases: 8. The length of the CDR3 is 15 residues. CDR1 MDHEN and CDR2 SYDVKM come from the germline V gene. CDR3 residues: CASNLLAEGTDTQYF. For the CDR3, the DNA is TGTGCCAGCAATCTTCTAGCGGAGGGCACAGATACGCAGTATTTT.

The CDR3 loop reads CASSLGLYEQFF. The CDR3, as DNA: TGTGCCAGCAGCTTGGGGTTATATGAGCAGTTCTTC. The chain is built from TRBV7-2 and TRBJ2-1, with D uncertain. Germline-derived CDR1 and CDR2 are SGHTA and FQGNSA. The CDR3 spans 12 residues. Trimming stripped 3 bases from V and 8 bases from J, with 8 bases between.

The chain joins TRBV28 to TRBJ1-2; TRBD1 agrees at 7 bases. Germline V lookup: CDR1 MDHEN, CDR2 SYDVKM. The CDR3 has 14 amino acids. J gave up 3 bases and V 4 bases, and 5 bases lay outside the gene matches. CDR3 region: CASSWGQGDYGYTF. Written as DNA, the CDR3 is TGTGCCAGCAGTTGGGGGCAGGGGGACTATGGCTACACCTTC.

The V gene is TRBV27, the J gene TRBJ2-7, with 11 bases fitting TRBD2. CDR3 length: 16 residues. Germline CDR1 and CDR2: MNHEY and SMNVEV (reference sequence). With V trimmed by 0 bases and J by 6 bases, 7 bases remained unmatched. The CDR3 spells CASSLSFSGGALEQYF. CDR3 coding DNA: TGTGCCAGCAGTTTATCCTTTAGCGGGGGGGCCCTCGAGCAGTACTTC.

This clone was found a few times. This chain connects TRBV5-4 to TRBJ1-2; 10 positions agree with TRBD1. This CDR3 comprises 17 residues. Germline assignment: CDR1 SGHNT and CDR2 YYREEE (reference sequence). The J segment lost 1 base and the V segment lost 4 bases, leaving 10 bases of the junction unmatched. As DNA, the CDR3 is TGTGCCAGCAGCGCTGGGACAGGGGCGAACTTTAACTATGGCTACACCTTC. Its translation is CASSAGTGANFNYGYTF.

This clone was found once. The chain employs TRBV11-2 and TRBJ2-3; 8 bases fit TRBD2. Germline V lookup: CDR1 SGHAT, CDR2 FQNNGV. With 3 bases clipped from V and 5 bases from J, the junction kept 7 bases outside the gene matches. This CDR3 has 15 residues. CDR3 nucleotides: TGTGCCAGCAGCTTGTTAGGACTAGCTGTAGATACGCAGTATTTT. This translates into CASSLLGLAVDTQYF.

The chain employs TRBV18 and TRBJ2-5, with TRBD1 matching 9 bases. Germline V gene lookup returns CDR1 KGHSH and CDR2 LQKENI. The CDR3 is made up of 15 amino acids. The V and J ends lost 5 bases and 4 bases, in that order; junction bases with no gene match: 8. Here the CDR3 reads CASSASQGARETQYF. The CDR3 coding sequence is TGTGCCAGCTCAGCCTCACAGGGGGCGCGAGAGACCCAGTACTTC.

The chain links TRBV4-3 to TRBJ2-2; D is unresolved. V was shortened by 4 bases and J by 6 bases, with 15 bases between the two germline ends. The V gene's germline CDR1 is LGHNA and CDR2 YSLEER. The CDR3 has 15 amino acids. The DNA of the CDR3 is TGCGCCAGCAGCCGAATCCCGGCAAAGCCCGGGGAGCTGTTTTTT. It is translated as CASSRIPAKPGELFF.

The CDR3: CASSPPGQAYGGYTF. In nucleotides, the CDR3 is TGTGCCAGCTCACCGCCCGGTCAGGCCTATGGAGGCTACACCTTC. The rearrangement joins TRBV18 to TRBJ1-2; D uncertain. The CDR3 runs 15 residues. Trimming removed 3 bases at V and 8 bases at J, with 19 bases between. CDR1 is KGHSH, CDR2 LQKENI, per germline.

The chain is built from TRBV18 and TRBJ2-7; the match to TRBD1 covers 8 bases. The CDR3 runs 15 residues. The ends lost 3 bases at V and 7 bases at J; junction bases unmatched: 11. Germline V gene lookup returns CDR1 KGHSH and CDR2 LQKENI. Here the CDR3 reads CASSPGTGQPGEQYF. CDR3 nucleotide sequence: TGTGCCAGCTCACCCGGGACAGGTCAACCTGGGGAGCAGTACTTC.

Written as DNA, the CDR3 is TGCGCCAGCAGCCATATTAAACTTGGGGGTGGGGCTGAAGCTTTCTTT. This encodes CASSHIKLGGGAEAFF. The gene calls are TRBV4-3 and TRBJ1-1; TRBD1 is a possible D gene (5 bases). Germline CDR1 is LGHNA and CDR2 is YSLEER. The CDR3 runs 16 residues. V was clipped by 3 bases and J by 6 bases, with 20 bases between them.

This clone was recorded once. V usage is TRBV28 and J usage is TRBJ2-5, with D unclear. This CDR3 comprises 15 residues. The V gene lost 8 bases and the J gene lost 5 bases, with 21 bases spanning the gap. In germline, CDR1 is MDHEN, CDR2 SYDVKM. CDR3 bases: TGTGCCAGCTCCATCGGATCGGCGATCGGGGAGACCCAGTACTTC. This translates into CASSIGSAIGETQYF.

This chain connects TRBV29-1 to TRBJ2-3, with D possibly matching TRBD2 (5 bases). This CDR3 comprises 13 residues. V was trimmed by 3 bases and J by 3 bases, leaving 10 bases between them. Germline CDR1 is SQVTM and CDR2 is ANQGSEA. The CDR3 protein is CSVDEGGTDTQYF. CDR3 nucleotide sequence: TGCAGCGTTGACGAGGGCGGGACAGATACGCAGTATTTT.

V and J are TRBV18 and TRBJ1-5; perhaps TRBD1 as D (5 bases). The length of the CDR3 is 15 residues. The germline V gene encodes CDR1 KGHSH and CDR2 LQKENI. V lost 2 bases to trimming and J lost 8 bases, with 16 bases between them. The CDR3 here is CASSPKQGSFEPQHF. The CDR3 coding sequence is TGTGCCAGCTCACCAAAGCAGGGTTCCTTCGAGCCCCAGCATTTT. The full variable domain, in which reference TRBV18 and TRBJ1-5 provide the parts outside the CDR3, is NAGVMQNPRHLVRRRGQEARLRCSPMKGHSHVYWYRQLPEEGLKFMVYLQKENIIDESGMPKERFSAEFPKEGPSILRIQQVVRGDSAAYFCASSPKQGSFEPQHFGDGTRLSIL.

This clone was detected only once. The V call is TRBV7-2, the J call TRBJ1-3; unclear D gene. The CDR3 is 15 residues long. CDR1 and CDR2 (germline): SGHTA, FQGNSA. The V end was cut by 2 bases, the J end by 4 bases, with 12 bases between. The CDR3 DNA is TGTGCCAGCAGCTTACAAGGGTTATGGGGAAACACCATATATTTT. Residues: CASSLQGLWGNTIYF. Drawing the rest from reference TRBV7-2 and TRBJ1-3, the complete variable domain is GAGVSQSPSNKVTEKGKDVELRCDPISGHTALYWYRQSLGQGLEFLIYFQGNSAPDKSGLPSDRFSAERTGGSVSTLTIQRTQQEDSAVYLCASSLQGLWGNTIYFGEGSWLTVV.